A selection of T cell receptor beta chains follows, all from one sample in a study of human T cells and chemical hapten exposure. MiXCR was run by TCRdb on the RACE reads, yielding one entry per CDR3 protein. Found here are 60,000 to 90,000 distinct CDR3 sequences, 7% to 9.5% of them singletons; the top ten hold about 1.7%. Sample: whole blood. Every receptor here comes from a female donor in good health. Some clones in this sample may be carry-over from other donors' samples. Each CDR3 is given without its conserved first and last residue. Each record gives: D gene, V gene, CDR3 protein. A D gene is named only where the DNA matches it firmly.

>TRBD2|TRBV6-6
ASSYREGTDTQY
>TRBD1|TRBV12-3/TRBV12-4
ASSRQGSRYGYT
>TRBD2|TRBV6-1
ASSESGTRTLEQY
>TRBD1|TRBV6-2/TRBV6-3
ASSSRGQGQPQH
>-|TRBV25-1
ASSGTGSKQETQY
>TRBD1|TRBV7-3
ASSPQTGRTDTQY
>-|TRBV12-3/TRBV12-4
ASGRSNEQY
>-|TRBV20-1
SVRVPGYEQY
>-|TRBV18
ASSPNPPGKNTEAF
>-|TRBV27
ASSFRGATVSYEQY
>-|TRBV27
ASRLMRGAGLDQPQH
>TRBD1|TRBV4-1
ASSQGDSRSSGNTIY
>TRBD1|TRBV7-9
ASSPQGQLFNYGYT
>TRBD2|TRBV12-3/TRBV12-4
ASSTEGRAGRPY
>TRBD1|TRBV28
ASRGQGGTNEKLF
>-|TRBV2
ASRKDNNQPQH
>-|TRBV28
ASSLLGERTDTQY
>-|TRBV6-2/TRBV6-3
ASSYFSFGTRNTGELF
>TRBD1|TRBV25-1
ASSWTGNPDEQY
>-|TRBV27
ASPKRGWQTYEQY
>-|TRBV4-2
ASSQGGGIFFMNTEAF
>-|TRBV13
ASSPGQSLIDTQY
>TRBD2|TRBV4-2
ASSTPSGGTTGELF
>TRBD1|TRBV6-5
ASRSGQGAANGYT
>TRBD2|TRBV4-3
ASGLRGGRTDTQY
>-|TRBV3-1
ASSQEGRGASTEAF
>-|TRBV20-1
SATRSYEQY
>-|TRBV28
ASSFRWGNTIY
>TRBD2|TRBV4-2
ASSQPRGTSGRTDTQY
>-|TRBV27
ASSSGPSGANVLT
>-|TRBV9
ASSVAPGVDTQY
>-|TRBV6-4
ASSREMNTEAF
>TRBD1|TRBV20-1
RGTGGDTEAF
>TRBD1|TRBV9
ASSVGGQSTQY
>TRBD1|TRBV20-1
SAINPRDRGLDTQY
>-|TRBV6-1
ASNLWGRDPEAF
>TRBD1|TRBV5-1
ASRQGGSFSSPLH
>-|TRBV29-1
SVEDRQGRLNTEAF
>-|TRBV6-2/TRBV6-3
ASSSLRGGNSPLH
>-|TRBV27
ASSSSRGYGYT
>TRBD2|TRBV4-2
ASSQDTLAGGSTDTQY
>TRBD1|TRBV7-2
ASSLKGTGGYGTEAF
>-|TRBV10-3
ATKTKPGLIRAGDTGELF
>-|TRBV7-2
ASSHRGRGTEAF
>TRBD1|TRBV10-3
AITPTGQPNTGELF